Presented here are 14 T cell receptor beta chains from one specimen sequenced in a study of Ad26.COV2.S vaccination and SARS-CoV-2 variants. Indicated treatment: 19 received Ad26.COV2.S at low or high dose, single or two shots; about 5 received placebo; per-sample allocation not given. Sampling happened 63 days after the first vaccine or placebo injection. Sequencing used immunoSEQ multiplex PCR; TCRdb keeps in-frame clones, though not all of them. The sample has roughly 320,000 clones, about nine tenths seen once; the top ten hold 3.4%. The material sequenced was peripheral blood, taken in a trial of Ad26.COV2.S vaccine versus placebo. The receptors were sampled from a person between 18 and 65 years old who received the Ad26.COV2.S COVID-19 vaccine or a placebo.

This chain connects TRBV9 to TRBJ2-6; D is possibly TRBD2 (5 bases). V was cut by 7 bases and J by 2 bases, with 16 bases left in between. Germline lookup yields CDR1 SGDLS and CDR2 YYNGEE. The CDR3 spans 16 residues. The CDR3 loop is CASRGLIPPGANVLTF. For the CDR3, the DNA is TGTGCCAGCCGCGGACTGATTCCGCCTGGGGCCAACGTCCTGACTTTC.

The gene calls are TRBV6-6 and TRBJ2-5; D not certain. The V end lost 2 bases, the J end lost 0 bases, and 10 bases lay between the germline ends. From germline, CDR1 is MNHNY and CDR2 SVGAGI (reference sequence). The CDR3 length is 15 residues. The CDR3 nucleotides are TGTGCCAGCAGTTACGTGCTCACCAACCAAGAGACCCAGTACTTC. This sequence encodes CASSYVLTNQETQYF.

The rearrangement uses TRBV4-2 and TRBJ1-2, with a tentative D call TRBD1 (5 bases). Per the germline V gene, CDR1 is LGHNA and CDR2 is YNFKEQ. The V end lost 1 base, the J end lost 4 bases, and 10 bases lay between the germline ends. The CDR3 is 14 residues long. In nucleotides, the CDR3 is TGTGCCAGCAGCCAAGTTATAGGGGCCTATGGCTACACCTTC. This gives the protein CASSQVIGAYGYTF.

This clone was seen a single time. The chain employs TRBV11-2 and TRBJ2-3; D ambiguous. The V and J ends lost 0 bases and 0 bases respectively, with 7 bases between them. This CDR3 has 15 residues. Per germline, CDR1 SGHAT and CDR2 FQNNGV. CDR3 in DNA: TGTGCCAGCAGCTTAGAACCACTAAGCACAGATACGCAGTATTTT. As protein: CASSLEPLSTDTQYF.

This clone was detected a few times. This chain uses TRBV19 with TRBJ1-6; D is unresolved. Germline CDR1 and CDR2: LNHDA and SQIVND (reference sequence). Trimming stripped 1 base from V and 10 bases from J, with 8 bases between. This CDR3 spans 13 amino acids. The CDR3 protein is CASSIGRTSPLHF. CDR3 in DNA: TGTGCCAGTAGTATAGGTCGGACCTCACCCCTCCACTTT.

This clone appeared once. The chain links TRBV3-1 (or the pseudogene TRBV3-2) to TRBJ1-5; D is undetermined. Per germline, CDR1 LGHDT and CDR2 YNNKEL (reference sequence). CDR3 size: 16 residues. V was clipped by 0 bases and J by 1 base, with 10 bases between them. CDR3 region: CASSQDFGESNQPQHF. The CDR3 DNA is TGTGCCAGCAGCCAAGATTTTGGGGAAAGCAATCAGCCCCAGCATTTT.

V and J are TRBV27 and TRBJ2-1; tentatively, D is TRBD1 (6 bases). Trimming removed 4 bases at V and 4 bases at J, with 11 bases between. Germline V gene data show CDR1 as MNHEY and CDR2 as SMNVEV (reference sequence). This CDR3 comprises 14 residues. CDR3 nucleotides: TGTGCCAGCAGTTCCCGGACAGTTTACAATGAGCAGTTCTTC. It encodes CASSSRTVYNEQFF.

The chain is built from TRBV4-3 and TRBJ2-3; 10 bases line up with TRBD2. Germline assignment: CDR1 LGHNA and CDR2 YSLEER. Trimming removed 4 bases from V and 0 bases from J; junction bases left unmatched: 16. This CDR3 spans 20 amino acids. CDR3 nucleotide sequence: TGCGCCAGCAGCCCCCGTACTTGGTATAGCGGGGGGACTAGCACAGATACGCAGTATTTT. Encoded protein: CASSPRTWYSGGTSTDTQYF.

The gene calls are TRBV6-1 and TRBJ2-1; weak D call: TRBD1 (6 bases). Trimming removed 2 bases from V and 3 bases from J, with 17 bases in between. This CDR3 region has 17 residues. Germline V gives CDR1 MNHNS, CDR2 SASEGT. Here the CDR3 reads CASSEPFDKGVYNEQFF. In DNA, the CDR3 is TGTGCCAGCAGTGAACCCTTTGACAAGGGGGTCTACAATGAGCAGTTCTTC.

This clone has more than one count but fewer than ten. The gene calls are TRBV9 and TRBJ1-5; D perhaps matches TRBD1 (5 bases). Germline CDR1 and CDR2: SGDLS and YYNGEE. With 3 bases removed from V and 4 bases from J, the gap between germline ends came to 14 bases. This CDR3 is 15 amino acids long. The CDR3 reads CASSGSDIWNQPQHF. DNA for the CDR3: TGTGCCAGCAGCGGCTCGGACATTTGGAATCAGCCCCAGCATTTT.

The chain recombines TRBV6-5 with TRBJ1-2; a possible D gene is TRBD1 (6 bases). Between the trimmed V and J ends, which lost 6 bases and 3 bases, there was a span of 11 bases. Looked up from germline, CDR1 is MNHEY and CDR2 is SVGAGI. The length of the CDR3 is 13 residues. The CDR3 region is CASRLQGHYGYTF. The CDR3 nucleotides are TGTGCCAGCAGGCTACAGGGCCACTATGGCTACACCTTC.

This clone was detected once. The chain uses TRBV19 and TRBJ2-3; D gene ambiguous. With 3 bases removed from V and 6 bases from J, the gap between germline ends came to 13 bases. There are 14 residues in the CDR3. The germline V gene encodes CDR1 LNHDA and CDR2 SQIVND (reference sequence). This CDR3 is CASSIGPPGDTQYF. The CDR3 coding sequence is TGTGCCAGTAGTATCGGCCCTCCCGGGGATACGCAGTATTTT.

The CDR3 DNA reads as TGCGCCAGCAGCTTGGGAGGGAATGGCTACACCTTC. This encodes CASSLGGNGYTF. This chain joins TRBV5-1 and TRBJ1-2, with D unclear. From germline, CDR1 is SGHRS and CDR2 YFSETQ. The germline V and J ends were trimmed by 0 bases and 6 bases, with 6 bases remaining between them. The CDR3 sequence is 12 residues long.

This chain links TRBV3-1 (or the pseudogene TRBV3-2) with TRBJ1-1; D gene uncertain. Per the germline V gene, CDR1 is LGHDT and CDR2 is YNNKEL (reference sequence). The CDR3 runs to 12 residues. Between the trimmed V and J ends, which lost 6 bases and 6 bases, there was a span of 11 bases. CDR3 region: CASSPRSSEAFF. In nucleotides, the CDR3 is TGTGCCAGCAGTCCGAGGTCGTCTGAAGCTTTCTTT.